The T cell receptor (beta chain) under discussion was sequenced for a study of blood T cell repertoires in COVID-19. Germline V gives CDR1 SGHTA, CDR2 FQGTGA. Losses at the gene ends were 1 base for V and 2 bases for J; bases not matched to a gene: 7. This CDR3 is 16 amino acids long. Repertoires were generated with immunoSEQ multiplex PCR, while TCRdb's copy carries only in-frame clones and drops some. The sample includes approximately 140,000 clones, approximately 87% of them seen just once. The origin of this receptor is a woman aged 40-49 years with acute or convalescent COVID-19. J is TRBJ1-2 and V is TRBV7-3; 7 bases map to TRBD1. The sequenced sample consisted of peripheral blood. CDR3: CASSLNRGRLNYGYTF. Here the CDR3 DNA reads TGTGCCAGCAGCTTAAACAGGGGACGATTGAACTATGGCTACACCTTC.